A few counts support the clone carrying this T cell receptor beta chain. Its antigen remains unknown. The library protocol tagged individual cDNA molecules with unique molecular identifiers. TCRdb fed the 5' RACE reads into MiXCR, producing one record per CDR3 protein. Of 25,000 to 35,000 distinct CDR3 sequences in the sample, over 5% were seen once. The data derive from a study of early T cells in non-severe SARS-CoV-2 infection. Study observations and caveats: The VDJdb matching leaned toward anti-spike CD8 responses and overlooked private and CD4 specificities.

The CDR3 sequence is 15 residues long. Germline CDR1 reads SGHVS; CDR2 reads FQNEAQ. V was clipped by 1 base and J by 0 bases, with 10 bases between them. The receptor comes from an adult who was a healthcare worker with PCR-confirmed SARS-CoV-2 infection or an uninfected control (not recorded which). The sample consisted of whole blood. The chain employs TRBV7-8 and TRBJ2-7; D gene uncertain. In nucleotides, the CDR3 is TGTGCCAGCAGCTTAGTGCTCTCCCGCTCCTACGAGCAGTACTTC. Amino acid sequence: CASSLVLSRSYEQYF.